The 11 T cell receptor beta chains below all came from one sample that was sequenced in a study of control samples from healthy donors and cancer patients. Measured with immunoSEQ multiplex PCR; TCRdb has only the in-frame clones, and not every one. Among about 110,000 clones listed, 70% to 85% were seen once. What was sequenced was blood. The receptors were sampled from a man between 18 and 35 years old in good health.

V gene TRBV25-1 combines with J gene TRBJ2-1; 10 bases fit TRBD1. From germline, CDR1 is MGHDK and CDR2 SYGVNS. The junction had 9 bases not matched to a gene; V was cut back by 4 bases and J by 15 bases. This CDR3 contains 13 residues. CDR3 in amino acids: CASSAPMGDRGFF. The CDR3 DNA reads as TGTGCCAGCAGTGCACCTATGGGGGACAGGGGGTTCTTC.

V is TRBV11-3 and J is TRBJ1-4; 8 bases fit TRBD1. This CDR3 has 18 amino acids. Trimming removed 0 bases from V and 6 bases from J; junction bases left unmatched: 12. Germline CDR1 is SGHNT and CDR2 is YENEEA. This CDR3 is CASSLDVRQGKVDEKLFF. The DNA for the CDR3 is TGTGCCAGCAGCTTAGATGTAAGACAGGGGAAGGTCGATGAAAAACTGTTTTTT.

This chain uses TRBV3-1 (or the pseudogene TRBV3-2) with TRBJ2-1; 12 bases agree with TRBD2. The CDR3 contains 13 residues. The ends lost 3 bases at V and 15 bases at J; junction bases unmatched: 6. Germline-derived CDR1 and CDR2 are LGHDT and YNNKEL (reference sequence). The CDR3 sequence: CASSQSLAGGMFF. The CDR3 bases are TGTGCCAGCAGCCAGTCACTAGCGGGGGGAATGTTCTTC.

This clone was observed once. The gene calls are TRBV18 and TRBJ2-1, with D perhaps given as TRBD1 or TRBD2 (6 bases each). The V gene lost 7 bases and the J gene lost 4 bases, with 14 bases spanning the gap. Germline V lookup: CDR1 KGHSH, CDR2 LQKENI. This CDR3 is built from 14 residues. CDR3 nucleotides: TGTGCCAGCTTACTCTCGGGGGCATACAATGAGCAGTTCTTC. This translates into CASLLSGAYNEQFF.

The chain links TRBV24-1 to TRBJ2-5; 10 bases line up with TRBD1. The CDR3 loop spans 11 amino acids. Germline V lookup: CDR1 KGHDR, CDR2 SFDVKD. Trimming took 9 bases from V and 7 from J; bases not matched to a gene: 1. Here the CDR3 reads CATGQGGTQYF. The CDR3 DNA follows: TGTGCCACCGGACAGGGGGGGACCCAGTACTTC.

The rearrangement joins TRBV4-3 to TRBJ2-2; 7 nucleotides agree with TRBD2. The V segment lost 2 bases and the J segment 5 bases; nucleotides outside the gene matches: 8. CDR3 length equals 16 residues. Germline CDR1 LGHNA, CDR2 YSLEER. The CDR3 region has the DNA TGCGCCAGCAGCCAATCGGGGGGTCTCCGAACCGGGGAGCTGTTTTTT. Amino acid sequence: CASSQSGGLRTGELFF.

This clone was counted a few times. The rearrangement uses TRBV28 and TRBJ2-3; D possibly corresponds to TRBD2 (7 bases). The V gene's germline CDR1 is MDHEN and CDR2 SYDVKM. V lost 4 bases and J 2 bases, leaving 16 bases between the germline ends. The CDR3 has 16 residues. The CDR3 DNA follows: TGTGCCAGCAGTTCGGCTCGGGGGGCACTCACAGATACGCAGTATTTT. Residues: CASSSARGALTDTQYF.

The V gene is TRBV4-1, the J gene TRBJ2-5; perhaps TRBD1 as D (6 bases). Germline-derived CDR1 and CDR2 are MGHRA and YSYEKL. This CDR3 has 14 residues. Trimming removed 3 bases from V and 3 bases from J, with 11 bases in between. The CDR3: CASSQWGLEETQYF. CDR3 sequence (DNA): TGCGCCAGCAGCCAGTGGGGGCTGGAAGAGACCCAGTACTTC.

V is TRBV28 and J is TRBJ1-2; 8 bases align to TRBD1. The V segment lost 4 bases and the J segment 7 bases; nucleotides outside the gene matches: 17. The CDR3 is made up of 17 amino acids. Germline CDR1 and CDR2: MDHEN and SYDVKM. The DNA of the CDR3 is TGTGCCAGCAGTTCCCCCGGGACAGGAGCCCCAACAGCTGGCTACACCTTC. It encodes CASSSPGTGAPTAGYTF.

The chain links TRBV15 to TRBJ2-1; D uncertain. V was clipped by 0 bases and J by 5 bases, with 14 bases between them. CDR3 size: 16 residues. The germline V gene has CDR1 LNHNV and CDR2 YYDKDF (reference sequence). The CDR3 here is CATSRDRGKTHNEQFF. The CDR3 DNA follows: TGTGCCACCAGCAGAGATAGAGGCAAAACCCACAATGAGCAGTTCTTC.

The chain couples TRBV7-6 to TRBJ2-7, with D possibly TRBD1 on 6 matching bases. CDR1 is SGHVS, CDR2 FNYEAQ, per germline. The V end was cut by 7 bases, the J end by 0 bases, with 13 bases between. The CDR3 has 14 residues. The CDR3 loop is CASISPQGSYEQYF. The DNA for the CDR3 is TGTGCCAGCATCTCTCCACAGGGCTCCTACGAGCAGTACTTC.